This T cell receptor beta chain was sequenced in a study of beta chain features in type 1 diabetes. Study outcomes and limitations: Patients' naive, central memory and Treg TCRB repertoires seemed closer to one another than those of healthy donors. There were fewer insertions and more deletions at the VDJ junctions of type 1 diabetes patients.

As every portion of the isolated RNA was reverse transcribed, the sequencing read expressed TCRB transcripts. Profiled with immunoSEQ multiplex PCR; TCRdb holds only in-frame clones, not every one. The data contain around 500,000 clones, over 10% of them singletons. This clone was seen a handful of times. Antigen: not known. CD45RO/CCR7/CD25/CD127/CD95/CD27 staining was used to isolate CD4+ naive, central memory, regulatory and stem cell-like memory cells by sorting. The sample was naive CD4+ T cells from blood. The receptor was derived from a woman under 30 in good health.

CDR3 amino acids: CASSLLFNTEAFF. The CDR3 bases are TGTGCCAGCAGCTTATTGTTTAACACTGAAGCTTTCTTT. J is TRBJ1-1 and V is TRBV7-2; D remains ambiguous. CDR1 is SGHTA, CDR2 FQGNSA, per germline. The CDR3 spans 13 residues. Trimming stripped 2 bases from V and 2 bases from J, with 6 bases between.